This is a list of T cell receptor beta chains from one sample in a study of lung T cells in sarcoidosis with Löfgren's syndrome. TCRdb analysed the reads with MiXCR anew, one entry per CDR3 protein. The table records roughly 63,000 distinct CDR3 sequences, around 20% of them present only once. Sequencing was carried out using CD4+ T cells from PBMCs. These receptors came from a human donor with sarcoidosis (Löfgren's syndrome or another form), or a control subject (not recorded which). Each CDR3 is given with its conserved first and last residue. The D gene is left open where the match is weak. The listing skips clone size in some rows; elsewhere it reads once, few, many or a size class.

TRBV2	-	TRBJ1-1	-	CASRKLGGTEAFF	TGTGCCAGCAGGAAACTCGGCGGGACTGAAGCTTTCTTT
TRBV6-2/TRBV6-3	many	TRBJ2-2	-	CAVGLPNTGELFF	TGTGCCGTTGGATTACCGAACACCGGGGAGCTGTTTTTT
TRBV12-3/TRBV12-4	-	TRBJ2-2	TRBD1	CASIWGQWVIGELFF	TGTGCCAGCATATGGGGACAGTGGGTAATCGGGGAGCTGTTTTTT
TRBV5-4	-	TRBJ2-1	-	CASSLGTGGPYNEQFF	TGTGCCAGCAGCTTGGGGACCGGGGGGCCCTACAATGAGCAGTTCTTC
TRBV12-3/TRBV12-4	few	TRBJ2-7	TRBD1	CASSLFGTGDYEQYF	TGTGCCAGCAGTTTATTTGGGACAGGGGACTACGAGCAGTACTTC
TRBV5-1	few	TRBJ2-4	-	CASSQLALRENIQYF	TGCGCCAGCAGCCAACTAGCTCTCAGGGAAAACATTCAGTACTTC
TRBV27	many	TRBJ1-1	-	CASSLGIRNTEAFF	TGTGCCAGCAGTTTGGGTATTCGCAACACTGAAGCTTTCTTT
TRBV6-7	many	TRBJ1-4	TRBD1	CASSPGQGKSNEKLFF	TGTGCCAGCAGCCCGGGACAGGGGAAGTCTAATGAAAAACTGTTTTTT
TRBV4-1	few	TRBJ2-4	TRBD2	CASSQDSGLAVAKNIQYF	TGCGCCAGCAGCCAAGACTCCGGACTAGCGGTAGCCAAAAACATTCAGTACTTC
TRBV27	-	TRBJ2-7	TRBD2	CASSTSTSGIYPEQYF	TGTGCCAGCAGCACCTCGACTAGCGGGATTTATCCCGAGCAGTACTTC
TRBV7-2	many	TRBJ1-5	-	CASSPGISVNQPQHF	TGTGCCAGCAGCCCCGGGATCAGCGTTAATCAGCCCCAGCATTTT
TRBV7-9	few	TRBJ1-5	-	CASSLGDTYNQPQHF	TGTGCCAGCAGCTTAGGGGACACTTACAATCAGCCCCAGCATTTT
TRBV20-1	many	TRBJ2-7	TRBD2	CSARGGTSGSFGDEQYF	TGCAGTGCTAGGGGGGGGACTAGCGGGAGCTTTGGCGACGAGCAGTACTTC
TRBV6-1	many	TRBJ1-2	TRBD1	CASQRKQGESYGYTF	TGTGCCAGCCAAAGGAAGCAGGGGGAATCTTATGGCTACACCTTC
TRBV5-1	-	TRBJ2-1	TRBD2	CASSLTSGGSYNEQFF	TGCGCCAGCAGCTTAACTAGCGGGGGCTCCTACAATGAGCAGTTCTTC
TRBV5-6	few	TRBJ2-1	-	CASSLEAGANEQFF	TGTGCCAGCAGCTTGGAGGCGGGGGCAAATGAGCAGTTCTTC
TRBV4-1	-	TRBJ2-3	-	CASNRERPTDTQYF	TGCGCCAGCAATCGCGAGCGGCCCACAGATACGCAGTATTTT
TRBV24-1	-	TRBJ1-5	-	CATSGPTAIGGNQPQHF	TGTGCCACCAGTGGCCCGACAGCGATCGGGGGCAATCAGCCCCAGCATTTT
TRBV20-1	medium-sized	TRBJ1-1	-	CSATGQTYNTEAFF	TGCAGTGCTACCGGACAGACCTACAACACTGAAGCTTTCTTT
TRBV29-1	-	TRBJ1-2	-	CSVAPRLANYGYTF	TGCAGCGTTGCCCCCCGCCTGGCTAACTATGGCTACACCTTC
TRBV11-1	-	TRBJ1-1	-	CASSLQGGDTEAFF	TGTGCCAGCAGCTTACAGGGTGGCGACACTGAAGCTTTCTTT
TRBV19	-	TRBJ2-1	TRBD2	CASSMRKGTSGWALQFF	TGTGCCAGTAGTATGAGGAAAGGGACTAGCGGGTGGGCCCTGCAGTTCTTC
TRBV11-2	few	TRBJ2-5	TRBD2	CASSTTTSGRETQYF	TGTGCCAGCAGCACGACGACTAGCGGGAGAGAGACCCAGTACTTC
TRBV27	many	TRBJ1-1	-	CASKTPLGGDEAFF	TGTGCCAGCAAGACCCCTTTAGGAGGTGATGAAGCTTTCTTT
TRBV6-1	many	TRBJ1-2	TRBD1	CASSGDRGVGYTF	TGTGCCAGCAGTGGGGACAGGGGAGTGGGCTACACCTTC
TRBV7-2	few	TRBJ1-1	-	CASSFKAGSGTEAFF	TGTGCCAGCAGCTTTAAGGCAGGGTCAGGCACTGAAGCTTTCTTT
TRBV10-3	many	TRBJ1-5	TRBD1	CATTGGGSNQPQHF	TGTGCCACTACAGGGGGCGGAAGCAATCAGCCCCAGCATTTT
TRBV7-3	few	TRBJ2-1	-	CASSLSGGAQFF	TGTGCCAGCAGCTTAAGTGGGGGAGCGCAGTTCTTC
TRBV4-1	many	TRBJ2-5	TRBD1	CASSQGGQGETQYF	TGCGCCAGCAGCCAAGGAGGACAGGGGGAGACCCAGTACTTC
TRBV12-5	few	TRBJ2-3	-	CASGLVGTDTQYF	TGTGCTAGTGGTTTGGTAGGTACAGATACGCAGTATTTT
TRBV7-2	many	TRBJ2-3	-	CASSLSGGPTDTQYF	TGTGCCAGCAGCTTAAGTGGGGGCCCCACAGATACGCAGTATTTT
TRBV6-1	many	TRBJ1-1	-	CASLLDGEGSAFF	TGTGCCAGCTTGCTAGACGGCGAGGGAAGCGCTTTCTTT
TRBV11-2	-	TRBJ1-5	-	CASSLRGNNQPQHF	TGTGCCAGCAGCCTCCGGGGTAACAATCAGCCCCAGCATTTT
TRBV29-1	-	TRBJ2-5	TRBD2	CSVVSSGRGETQYF	TGCAGCGTTGTGTCTAGCGGGAGGGGAGAGACCCAGTACTTC
TRBV2	-	TRBJ1-2	-	CASSEEAYYGYTF	TGTGCCAGCAGTGAGGAGGCGTACTATGGCTACACCTTC
TRBV6-6	few	TRBJ1-5	-	CASSYGGRQADSNQPQHF	TGTGCCAGCAGTTACGGGGGACGGCAAGCTGATAGCAATCAGCCCCAGCATTTT
TRBV14	few	TRBJ2-6	-	CASSQVGSGANVLTF	TGTGCCAGCAGCCAAGTGGGATCTGGGGCCAACGTCCTGACTTTC
TRBV5-4	few	TRBJ2-7	TRBD2	CASSLGGRGSYEQYF	TGTGCCAGCAGCTTGGGAGGGAGGGGATCCTACGAGCAGTACTTC
TRBV19	few	TRBJ2-7	TRBD2	CASSTPGLAIDEQYF	TGTGCCAGTAGTACCCCCGGACTAGCCATCGACGAGCAGTACTTC
TRBV12-3/TRBV12-4	many	TRBJ2-3	TRBD1	CASSTGAADTQYF	TGTGCCAGCAGTACAGGGGCCGCAGATACGCAGTATTTT
TRBV10-3	-	TRBJ2-1	-	CATSSGASYNEQFF	TGTGCCACCTCGTCGGGGGCCTCCTACAATGAGCAGTTCTTC
TRBV20-1	many	TRBJ2-1	TRBD1	CSAVQGARFDEQFF	TGCAGTGCAGTACAGGGGGCGCGGTTCGATGAGCAGTTCTTC
TRBV20-1	many	TRBJ2-7	-	CSAPRAGQPYEQYF	TGCAGTGCACCCAGAGCGGGACAGCCCTACGAGCAGTACTTC
TRBV6-2/TRBV6-3	many	TRBJ2-7	-	CASSYSPGAYEQYF	TGTGCCAGCAGTTACAGCCCGGGAGCCTACGAGCAGTACTTC
TRBV9	-	TRBJ1-1	-	CASSVAETMNTEAFF	TGTGCCAGCAGCGTTGCCGAGACAATGAACACTGAAGCTTTCTTT
TRBV18	many	TRBJ1-2	-	CASSPGISMRGYTF	TGTGCCAGCTCACCAGGGATATCCATGAGGGGCTACACCTTC
TRBV25-1	many	TRBJ2-3	-	CASSAAHRGGTDTQYF	TGTGCCAGCAGTGCTGCCCACAGGGGAGGGACAGATACGCAGTATTTT
TRBV7-2	many	TRBJ2-5	TRBD2	CASTLAGGIQETQYF	TGTGCCAGCACGCTAGCGGGAGGGATCCAAGAGACCCAGTACTTC
TRBV7-9	few	TRBJ2-3	-	CASSASYGQFTDTQYF	TGTGCCAGCAGCGCCTCCTACGGACAGTTCACAGATACGCAGTATTTT
TRBV2	-	TRBJ2-1	TRBD2	CASSGRLAGFNEQFF	TGTGCCAGCAGTGGGCGTCTAGCGGGTTTCAATGAGCAGTTCTTC
TRBV10-1	-	TRBJ1-3	-	CASTDGTLGNTIYF	TGCGCCAGCACCGATGGGACGCTTGGAAACACCATATATTTT